The 7 T cell receptor beta chains reported below all come from one sample, sequenced in a study of T cell responses to AZD1222 COVID-19 vaccine. This table comes from immunoSEQ multiplex PCR, and its TCRdb copy is limited to in-frame clones, with some not included. This repertoire shows 99,000 or so clones, about 89% found once; its top ten account for approximately 3%. The specimen was peripheral blood, collected 28 days after the second dose of the MenACWY control vaccine. Receptors were obtained from an adult who received the MenACWY meningococcal vaccine as a control.

V is TRBV27 and J is TRBJ1-6, with D perhaps TRBD1 (6 bases). The CDR3 is 14 residues long. Trimming took 1 base from V and 9 from J, leaving 10 bases between them. Looked up from germline, CDR1 is MNHEY and CDR2 is SMNVEV (reference sequence). The CDR3 DNA is TGTGCCAGCAGTTTATTTGGGGGGCCTTCACCCCTCCACTTT. It specifies CASSLFGGPSPLHF.

The chain couples TRBV15 to TRBJ1-2; 7 bases align to TRBD1. Looked up from germline, CDR1 is LNHNV and CDR2 is YYDKDF (reference sequence). V was pared by 0 bases and J by 2 bases, with 3 bases of the junction left unmatched. The CDR3 runs to 15 residues. The CDR3 reads CATSRETGRNYGYTF. CDR3 bases: TGTGCCACCAGCAGAGAGACAGGGAGGAACTATGGCTACACCTTC.

The V gene is TRBV7-6, the J gene TRBJ1-6; TRBD1 aligns across 9 bases. The ends lost 0 bases at V and 6 bases at J; junction bases unmatched: 0. In germline, CDR1 is SGHVS, CDR2 FNYEAQ. The CDR3 runs to 15 residues. CDR3 in DNA: TGTGCCAGCAGCTTAGCGGACAGGGGTAATTCACCCCTCCACTTT. This translates into CASSLADRGNSPLHF.

The genes are TRBV18 and TRBJ1-5; 8 nucleotides match TRBD1. After removal of 4 bases from V and 2 bases from J, the junction contained 1 base not matched to a gene. CDR3 length equals 14 residues. Per germline, CDR1 KGHSH and CDR2 LQKENI. CDR3 DNA: TGTGCCAGCTCACAACAGGGGGGCAATCAGCCCCAGCATTTT. This sequence encodes CASSQQGGNQPQHF.

This clone was picked up one time. The chain recombines TRBV21-1 with TRBJ2-7; no DNA check was done on the table's D call, TRBD2. TRBV21-1 is a listed pseudogene. This CDR3 region has 18 residues. The CDR3 coding sequence is TGTGCCAGCAGCGAAAAGGGCACTAGCGGTCATGAATGGGACGAGCAGTACTTC. This sequence encodes CASSEKGTSGHEWDEQYF.

In this sample, this clone turned up once. The chain couples TRBV7-2 to TRBJ1-4; D gene ambiguous. This CDR3 is built from 12 residues. Germline-derived CDR1 and CDR2 are SGHTA and FQGNSA. V dropped 5 bases and J dropped 8 bases, with 9 bases sitting between them. The CDR3 coding sequence is TGTGCCAGCAGCCCCGAAGGGGAAAAACTGTTTTTT. It is translated as CASSPEGEKLFF.

The chain carries TRBV4-2 and TRBJ2-7; no firm D call. CDR3 length: 15 amino acids. V was cut by 1 base and J by 4 bases, with 14 bases left in between. Germline values: CDR1 LGHNA, CDR2 YNFKEQ. The CDR3 protein is CASSQVFADSYEQYF. As DNA, the CDR3 is TGTGCCAGCAGCCAAGTCTTTGCAGATTCTTACGAGCAGTACTTC.